The rows below give T cell receptor beta chains drawn from one sample of a study of T cell responses to AZD1222 COVID-19 vaccine. Measured with immunoSEQ multiplex PCR; TCRdb has only the in-frame clones, and not every one. The profile covers about 85,000 clones, with 90% appearing a single time and around 3% taken by the ten largest. This material consisted of peripheral blood, taken on day 0 of AZD1222 vaccination. The origin of the receptors is an adult in good health. The CDR3 runs from the conserved cysteine through the conserved F or W. A D gene is named only where the DNA matches it firmly. For some rows the clone size is stated as once, few or many, or as a class when expanded; others skip it.

CDR3 DNA	CDR3 protein	V gene	J gene	D gene	clone size
TGTGCCAGCAGCTTAGTATACGGGACGTACAATGAGCAGTTCTTC	CASSLVYGTYNEQFF	TRBV7-9	TRBJ2-1	-	once
TGTGCCAGCAGTGACCAAGGGGGCCCAACCTACGAGCAGTACTTC	CASSDQGGPTYEQYF	TRBV6-1	TRBJ2-7	TRBD1	-
TGCAGCGTTGACACACGAACCTACAATGAGCAGTTCTTC	CSVDTRTYNEQFF	TRBV29-1	TRBJ2-1	-	-
TGCGCCAGCAGCTTGCGACTAGCCTCTGCGGATGAGCAGTTCTTC	CASSLRLASADEQFF	TRBV5-1	TRBJ2-1	TRBD2	-
TGTGCCAGCAGCCAGGAACGACTAGTTCTTGACTACAATGAGCAGTTCTTC	CASSQERLVLDYNEQFF	TRBV14	TRBJ2-1	-	-
TGTGCCAGCAGTCCCCTTGGACAGGGAAGTATGGACACTGAAGCTTTCTTT	CASSPLGQGSMDTEAFF	TRBV27	TRBJ1-1	TRBD1	-
TGTGCCAGCAGCGCCGAGAATTCACCCCTCCACTTT	CASSAENSPLHF	TRBV9	TRBJ1-6	-	-
TGTGCCAGCAGCTCAATCTCCACTGAAGCTTTCTTT	CASSSISTEAFF	TRBV14	TRBJ1-1	-	-
TGTGCCAGCACCGAGGGGTCTCCCCCGTATACGCAGTATTTT	CASTEGSPPYTQYF	TRBV6-5	TRBJ2-3	-	-
TGTGCCAGCAGCCACTACGGATGGCACAGCTCCTACGAGCAGTACTTC	CASSHYGWHSSYEQYF	TRBV5-8	TRBJ2-7	-	-
TGTGCCAGTTTAATGAACACTGAAGCTTTCTTT	CASLMNTEAFF	TRBV6-5	TRBJ1-1	-	-
TGTGCCAGCAGTTACCGGGACAGCAATCAGCCCCAGCATTTT	CASSYRDSNQPQHF	TRBV6-5	TRBJ1-5	-	-
TGCGCCAGCAGCTTGGGCCCCACCGTGAACACTGAAGCTTTCTTT	CASSLGPTVNTEAFF	TRBV5-1	TRBJ1-1	-	-
TGTGCCAGCATCCCGAGAAAGCAGCCCCAGATTGAGAACACTGAAGCTTTCTTT	CASIPRKQPQIENTEAFF	TRBV27	TRBJ1-1	-	-